The clone carrying this TCR beta chain was detected only once. The V gene's germline CDR1 is SGHAT and CDR2 FQNNGV. Trimming removed 5 bases from V and 6 bases from J, with 19 bases in between. This CDR3 spans 15 amino acids. The data stem from a study of blood T cell repertoires in COVID-19. Study information: Samples of COVID-19 (acute and convalescent) were obtained from the United States, Italy and Spain. T cells, B-cell-depleted T cells, or PBMCs supplied cDNA or gDNA.

In the original analysis: Estimated nucleated cell counts came from reference gene primer amplification. The assay was immunoSEQ multiplex PCR, and TCRdb's table has in-frame clones only and misses some. Clone size and the V and J calls come from that table; the DNA yielded D and trimming. The table records around 100,000 clones, about 91% of them present only once. This chain joins TRBV11-2 and TRBJ1-2; weak D call: TRBD1 (5 bases). The clonotype comes from a human donor with active COVID-19. The donor label of this sample is uncertain. The source material was peripheral blood. The CDR3 coding sequence is TGTGCCAGCAGCCCATACCAGACAGCCGGAAATGGCTACACCTTC. Translation: CASSPYQTAGNGYTF.